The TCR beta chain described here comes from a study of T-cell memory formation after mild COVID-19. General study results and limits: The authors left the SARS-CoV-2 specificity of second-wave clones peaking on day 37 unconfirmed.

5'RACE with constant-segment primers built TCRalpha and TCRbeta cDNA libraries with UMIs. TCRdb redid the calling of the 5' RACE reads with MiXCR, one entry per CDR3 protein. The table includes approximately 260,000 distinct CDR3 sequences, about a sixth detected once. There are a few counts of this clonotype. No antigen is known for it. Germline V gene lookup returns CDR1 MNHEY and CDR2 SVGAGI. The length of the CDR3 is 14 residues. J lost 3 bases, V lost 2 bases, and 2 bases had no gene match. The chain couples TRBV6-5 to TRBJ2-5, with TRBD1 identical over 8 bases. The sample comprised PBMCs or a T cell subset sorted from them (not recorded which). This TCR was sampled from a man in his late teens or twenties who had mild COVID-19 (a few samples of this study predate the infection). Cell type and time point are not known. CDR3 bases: TGTGCCAGCAGTTACACGACAGGGGAAGAGACCCAGTACTTC. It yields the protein CASSYTTGEETQYF.